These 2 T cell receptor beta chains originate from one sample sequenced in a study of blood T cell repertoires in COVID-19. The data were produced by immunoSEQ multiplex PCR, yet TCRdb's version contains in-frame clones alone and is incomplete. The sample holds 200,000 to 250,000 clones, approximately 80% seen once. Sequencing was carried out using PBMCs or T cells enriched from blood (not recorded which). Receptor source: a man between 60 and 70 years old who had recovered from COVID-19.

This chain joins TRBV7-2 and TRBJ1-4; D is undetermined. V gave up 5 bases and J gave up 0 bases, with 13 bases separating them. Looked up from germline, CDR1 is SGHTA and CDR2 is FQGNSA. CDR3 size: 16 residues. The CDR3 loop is CASSLSGQATNEKLFF. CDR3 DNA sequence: TGTGCCAGCAGCCTAAGTGGGCAGGCAACTAATGAAAAACTGTTTTTT.

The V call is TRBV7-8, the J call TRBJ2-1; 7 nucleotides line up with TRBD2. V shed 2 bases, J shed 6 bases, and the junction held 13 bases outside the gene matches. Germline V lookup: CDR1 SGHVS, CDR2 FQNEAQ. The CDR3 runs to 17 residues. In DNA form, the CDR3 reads TGTGCCAGCAGCTTACTAGGCAGGGACTACTTATCCAATGAGCAGTTCTTC. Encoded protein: CASSLLGRDYLSNEQFF.